The clone carrying this TCR beta chain showed up just once. The treatment: some 19 received Ad26.COV2.S at low or high dose, single or two shots; 5 received placebo; per-sample allocation not given. Specimens were obtained on day 63 following the first vaccine or placebo injection. The assay was immunoSEQ multiplex PCR, and TCRdb's table has in-frame clones only and misses some. The table includes over 400,000 clones, 80% to 95% detected once. The data were taken from a study of Ad26.COV2.S vaccination and SARS-CoV-2 variants. Germline lookup yields CDR1 MGHDK and CDR2 SYGVNS. The CDR3 runs 13 residues. Trimming took off 2 bases at V and 12 bases at J, with 13 bases between the two ends.

Sample: peripheral blood, taken in a trial of Ad26.COV2.S vaccine versus placebo. The chain carries TRBV25-1 and TRBJ1-4; no firm D call. This TCR derives from a person between 18 and 59 years old who received the Ad26.COV2.S COVID-19 vaccine or a placebo. CDR3 bases: TGTGCCAGCAGTGAACCGGTCAGCTACGAACTGTTTTTT. It codes for CASSEPVSYELFF. Looking up the rest from reference TRBV25-1 and TRBJ1-4 gives the full variable domain: EADIYQTPRYLVIGTGKKITLECSQTMGHDKMYWYQQDPGMELHLIHYSYGVNSTEKGDLSSESTVSRIRTEHFPLTLESARPSHTSQYLCASSEPVSYELFFGSGTQLSVL.